Presented here are 13 T cell receptor beta chains from one specimen sequenced in a study of blood T cells in healthy people across ages (dated by TCRdb to between 2015 and 2017). The library was generated by 5' RACE. The second PCR ran for about 7 to 11 cycles and used a J-beta primer mix along with a sample-barcoded 5' primer. TCRdb reprocessing: public reads trimmed at Q25 with fastp, clones called with MiXCR, in-frame beta chains kept. Identical CDR3 protein sequences are pooled into one entry, listed with their most common genes and DNA. The sample table contains 1.8 million or so distinct CDR3 sequences; only one count was recorded for about two fifths of them. 23% of the sample belongs to the ten largest clones. Sequenced: blood. The receptors originated from a human donor in good health.

This clonotype was detected once. The CDR3 region is CASSRGTGAIYEQYF. The CDR3 coding sequence is TGTGCCAGCAGCCGCGGGACAGGGGCTATCTACGAGCAGTACTTC. The chain uses TRBV7-8 and TRBJ2-5; TRBD1 aligns across 10 bases. The DNA end favors TRBJ2-7, so the J call may be wrong. CDR3 length: 15 residues. Germline-derived CDR1 and CDR2 are SGHVS and FQNEAQ.

This clonotype showed up just a few times. The J gene is TRBJ2-7, the V gene TRBV5-1, with a tentative D call TRBD2 (7 bases). Germline lookup yields CDR1 SGHRS and CDR2 YFSETQ. V was pared by 0 bases and J by 2 bases, with 15 bases between. The CDR3 loop spans 16 amino acids. This CDR3 reads CASSLALAGATYEQYF. The CDR3 DNA sequence: TGCGCCAGCAGCTTGGCCTTGGCGGGGGCCACCTACGAGCAGTACTTC.

The chain recombines TRBV2 with TRBJ1-2; the D gene is possibly TRBD1 (5 bases). The CDR3 is 15 amino acids. Per the germline V gene, CDR1 is SNHLY and CDR2 is FYNNEI. Trimming took off 5 bases at V and 2 bases at J, with 15 bases between the two ends. In nucleotides, the CDR3 is TGTGCCAGCAGTCCCACGCGGGACTTAAACTATGGCTACACCTTC. Amino acid sequence: CASSPTRDLNYGYTF.

V gene TRBV6-2 or TRBV6-3 combines with J gene TRBJ2-1, with a possible D match to TRBD2 (6 bases). From germline, CDR1 is MNHEY and CDR2 SVGEGT. CDR3 length equals 12 residues. V lost 10 bases and J lost 8, with 15 bases in between. CDR3 loop: CATSLSGHEQFF. CDR3 DNA sequence: TGTGCCACCTCACTTAGCGGTCATGAGCAGTTCTTC.

Comments on this clonotype: The junction departs from germline at one end; a sequencing error may be responsible. The chain is built from TRBV5-1 and TRBJ2-5; no firm D call. CDR1 and CDR2 (germline): SGHRS, YFSETQ. The CDR3 is 15 amino acids. CDR3 amino acids: CACSLVGIGAETQYF. For the CDR3, the DNA is TGCGCCTGCAGCTTGGTTGGGATTGGTGCAGAGACCCAGTACTTC.

The chain uses TRBV5-5 and TRBJ1-3, with 7 positions matching TRBD1. CDR1 and CDR2 from the germline V gene are SGHKS and YYEKEE (reference sequence). V lost 4 bases and J lost 8; bases outside the gene matches: 9. The CDR3 contains 14 residues. CDR3 nucleotides: TGTGCCAGCAGCACAAGACAGGGAACGGACACCATATATTTT. Translation gives CASSTRQGTDTIYF.

This rearrangement joins TRBV7-3 to TRBJ2-6, with D unclear. Trimming took off 4 bases at V and 0 bases at J, with 10 bases between the two ends. Germline V gene lookup returns CDR1 SGHTA and CDR2 FQGTGA. The CDR3 extends over 16 amino acids. The CDR3 here is CASSSHKGSGANVLTF. The DNA for the CDR3 is TGTGCCAGCAGCTCCCATAAGGGCTCTGGGGCCAACGTCCTGACTTTC.

The chain uses TRBV7-3 and TRBJ2-4, with D perhaps TRBD1 or TRBD2 (5 bases each). Judging by the DNA end, TRBJ2-5 fits better; the J call may be wrong. The CDR3 consists of 15 residues. The germline gives CDR1 SGHTA, CDR2 FQGTGA. CDR3 DNA: TGTGCCAGCAGCTCCGACCCGGGACGTCAGGAGACCCAGTACTTC. It codes for CASSSDPGRQETQYF.

The sample holds many counts of this clonotype. The gene calls are TRBV28 and TRBJ2-7, with 7 positions matching TRBD1. This CDR3 contains 14 residues. The junction had 8 bases not matched to a gene; V was cut back by 7 bases and J by 2 bases. CDR1 and CDR2 (germline): MDHEN, SYDVKM. The CDR3 spells CASTPVGQPYEQYF. The CDR3 region has the DNA TGTGCCAGCACCCCCGTGGGACAGCCCTACGAGCAGTACTTC.

V is TRBV20-1 and J is TRBJ1-2; D may be TRBD1 (6 bases). This CDR3 spans 13 amino acids. Germline values: CDR1 DFQATT, CDR2 SNEGSKA (reference sequence). Trimming left V 6 bases short and J 4 bases short, with 15 bases between. This CDR3 is CSAATGTPYGYTF. As DNA, the CDR3 is TGCAGTGCCGCTACCGGGACACCCTATGGCTACACCTTC.

V is TRBV7-2 and J is TRBJ2-5; D not resolved. This CDR3 is 15 amino acids long. V lost 4 bases and J 1 base, leaving 13 bases between the germline ends. Looked up from germline, CDR1 is SGHTA and CDR2 is FQGNSA. DNA of the CDR3: TGTGCCAGCAGCTGGGCCGCCGCTTTCCAAGAGACCCAGTACTTC. Amino acids: CASSWAAAFQETQYF.

This chain connects TRBV9 to TRBJ2-1; possible D gene TRBD2, 5 bases. This CDR3 has 15 residues. Per the germline V gene, CDR1 is SGDLS and CDR2 is YYNGEE. The V gene lost 1 base and the J gene lost 0 bases, with 8 bases spanning the gap. The CDR3 nucleotides are TGTGCCAGCAGCGTACGGACTTTCTCCTACAATGAGCAGTTCTTC. It encodes CASSVRTFSYNEQFF.

CDR3 sequence (DNA): TGTGCCAGCAGTCCCTTCCTTAGGTTGGGCGGGGGGACAGATACGCAGTATTTT. Translation: CASSPFLRLGGGTDTQYF. This sequence joins TRBV28 and TRBJ2-3; 8 bases are a match to TRBD2. The V gene end was trimmed by 5 bases and the J gene end by 3 bases; junction bases not matched to a gene: 16. The V gene's germline CDR1 is MDHEN and CDR2 SYDVKM. This CDR3 spans 18 amino acids.